This TCR beta chain is from a study of blood T cell repertoires in COVID-19. Here immunoSEQ multiplex PCR was the method, and the copy in TCRdb shows in-frame clones only, minus some. Seen here are around 170,000 clones, roughly 80% observed once, and the top ten hold 6.5% to 8.5%. Followed over time, Seattle patients had been enrolled while infection was active. Specimen: peripheral blood. This TCR was sampled from a woman in her 70s with COVID-19, enrolled during active disease.

The CDR3 coding sequence is TGTGCCACCAGTGAACCAGGACAGGGAGACACCGGGGAGCTGTTTTTT. Its protein is CATSEPGQGDTGELFF. The V and J genes are TRBV24-1 and TRBJ2-2; 8 positions agree with TRBD1. Trimming took 4 bases from V and 3 from J; bases not matched to a gene: 6. Looked up from germline, CDR1 is KGHDR and CDR2 is SFDVKD. This CDR3 has 16 residues.